This TCR beta chain derives from a study of cytomegalovirus exposure and HLA in healthy donors (dated by TCRdb to about 2017). With respect to the entire study: According to an earlier analysis of around 600 of the donors, 200 million or so T cells yielded over 100 million unique TCR beta sequences and about 300 Gb of sequence data. Roughly 300 gigabases of sequencing data and approximately 85 million unique TCR sequences were included in an early release covering roughly 700 HLA-typed donors. The genetic ancestry cluster associated with self-reported Caucasian donors included 81% of the approximately 400 genotyped donors. The study was designed to test whether signatures of past pathogen exposure could be identified by cataloging public T cell receptors. The study used immunosequencing to profile the T cell repertoires of approximately 650 subjects and linked those repertoires to cytomegalovirus serostatus. Besides the first cohort of around 700 subjects, a separate validation cohort made up of 120 different subjects was used. To predict cytomegalovirus infection status, the study brought together high-throughput TCR immunosequencing, statistical association of individual TCRs with disease status, and machine learning. A later analysis re-examined previously published TCR beta repertoires from 600 to 700 donors and added high-resolution HLA genotyping to investigate patterns of TCR occurrence. Rather than using new phenotypic data, the later analysis identified candidate immune exposures from TCR beta sequences and from how often those sequences occurred across donors. To decide whether each TCR beta V gene segment behaved as functional or pseudogenic, an earlier analysis of some 580 of the donors relied on high-throughput TCR beta sequencing. Alongside the repertoire data, information on donor age, sex, ethnicity and CMV serostatus was compiled. In a later genetic analysis, genome-wide SNP genotypes for about 65% of the roughly 700 donors were used, and that subset was treated as a discovery cohort. All discovery cohort repertoires had been generated using a single sequencing platform. HLA typing included class I and class II loci at four-digit resolution. Typing coverage differed by locus: A, B, C, DRB1 and DQB1 were typed in about 620-640 donors, DQA1 in roughly 500, DPA1 in 600 to 610, and DPB1 in approximately 450. Roughly five DR-DQ haplotypes were treated as single units for association and clustering because of strong linkage in the cohort. Among about 400 genotyped donors of the cohort, an average of approximately 200,000 unique TCR beta nucleotide sequences was sequenced per donor, of which about 18% were non-productive. What the authors observed across the whole study: Because counts were too low, about 15 rarely observed V segments, including chromosome 9 orphons, were left out of the earlier analysis of 500 to 750 of the donors. In an earlier analysis of some 640 of the donors, most TCR beta V segments were observed in productive rearrangements about 90% or about 30% of the time, broadly matching IMGT annotations. Specific HLA alleles were associated with 16,951 TCR beta sequences at a false discovery rate of 0.05 in a later analysis. A total of 164 TCR beta chains were listed by the study as associated with cytomegalovirus. A later genetic analysis reported fewer N-insertions in productive TCRs among donors in an Asian-associated ancestry cluster than the approximately 670-donor mean. The presence/absence analyses assumed that sequencing depth was roughly uniform across donors, and that assumption may not be true. In a later analysis, HLA-associated TCR beta chains showed more clonal expansion and lower generation probabilities than non-associated chains that were equally common. Correlated functional status among segregating V segments might be attributable to linkage disequilibrium, but an unknown experimental factor could not be ruled out. A later analysis found that TCR association rates varied across HLA loci, with DRB1 alleles showing the most associated TCRs and HLA-C alleles the fewest. When HLA alleles, especially DR and DQ, strongly co-occurred, TCR associations were difficult to assign to individual alleles. The only immune exposure information available for the cohort was CMV serostatus. The sequencing pipeline was judged likely to have produced a cluster of highly shared sequence variants as a technical artifact. A few of the identified cytomegalovirus-associated TCR beta chains were confirmed in vitro to be specific for cytomegalovirus antigens. The cohort was sequenced for TCR beta chains only, and without alpha or paired-chain data the features that could be detected were limited. A later genetic analysis associated a missense DCLRE1C variant with V-gene and J-gene trimming of TCR beta chains, and an independent cohort replicated the association. While some public TCRs were present in many individuals, most TCR sequences turned up only very rarely across donors. Because some donors lacked HLA typing at each locus, the association tests relied only on the typed subset. According to a later analysis, parvovirus B19, influenza, CMV and Epstein-Barr virus appeared linked to several top co-occurrence clusters. Most CMV-associated TCR beta chains appeared to be HLA-restricted in a later analysis, and the HLA associations seemed to be driven largely by CMV exposure. It was suggested by the authors that the approach could potentially be generalized to other disease states and immunological phenotypes. In both the original and validation cohorts, the classifier was reported to diagnose cytomegalovirus status with high specificity and sensitivity. The 87-base-pair reads could not distinguish some IMGT-functional V segments, including TRBV6-2 and TRBV6-3, so those segments were excluded. A further reported finding was that TCR beta sequences accurately predicted the HLA-A and HLA-B alleles for most subjects in the first cohort.

From its cysteine to its phenylalanine, the CDR3 spans 15 amino acids. The only DNA kept is the CDR3, 45 bases in frame from the first base. Trimming removed 8 bases from V and 6 bases from J; the gene matches leave 15 bases unexplained. The germline V gene supplies CDR1 SNHLY and CDR2 FYNNEI. In total, more than 500 healthy bone marrow donors made up the cohort. Cohort members were all nominally healthy when sampled, although unrecorded immune exposures were likely present. The donor was CMV seronegative and belonged to the group of approximately 320 seronegative cohort members. Each donor provided a peripheral blood sample, and peripheral blood mononuclear cells were used for TCR beta sequencing. The Qiagen DNeasy Blood Extraction Kit was used to extract genomic DNA from the blood cell samples. Note on this clone: Its target antigen remains unknown. Base qualities are not provided; no much larger clone lies one nucleotide away.

The library was made by the immunoSEQ multiplex PCR assay. For the multiplex PCR, a mixture combining 60 forward primers for TCR Vbeta segments and 13 reverse primers for TCR Jbeta segments was used. A multiplex PCR assay on genomic DNA amplified the CDR3 region of rearranged TCR beta genes. The amplified TCR beta libraries were sequenced on the Illumina HiSeq System as 87-base-pair reads. The paper's processing steps were these. A later analysis tallied some 79 million unique TCR beta chains across the 650 to 750 repertoires, and about 10 million of those chains were shared by two or more donors. Raw reads were error-corrected and collapsed into unique sequences with a nearest-neighbor algorithm that merged closely related sequences to remove PCR and sequencing errors. V, D and J gene segments were assigned by aligning CDR3 sequences to IMGT reference sequences. For a sequence to be retained, at least a six-nucleotide match to both a V gene segment and a J gene segment was required. Rearrangements were called productive when the CDR3 lacked stop codons and stayed in frame with V and J; all others were non-productive. CDR3 was defined according to IMGT convention as the region running from the second conserved V-encoded cysteine to the conserved J-encoded phenylalanine. The earlier analysis of fewer than 750 of the donors excluded sequences that lacked an unambiguous match to a single V gene segment. In an earlier analysis of more than 500 of the donors, a V segment was called functional when productive rearrangements were above 56.7%, and segregating when the standard deviation between donors exceeded 5%. To diagnose cytomegalovirus status from the catalog of TCR beta chain sequences, a statistical classification framework was built. In a later analysis, TCR nucleotide sequences were compared against IMGT/GENE-DB human TR gene sequences so that V and J genes could be assigned. Using the TCRdist pipeline, a later analysis assigned CDR3 sequences along with most-parsimonious VDJ recombination scenarios. In a later analysis, each TCR beta chain was defined by its CDR3 amino acid sequence together with its V-gene family, and reads lacking a unique V-gene family were excluded. To address suspected cross-contamination and a sequencing artifact, a later analysis removed approximately 600 highly shared, low-generation-probability nucleotide sequences. In a later analysis, a clonal expansion index was calculated for each public chain from normalized within-repertoire ranks of inferred template counts. Generation probabilities in a later analysis came from a VDJ recombination model fitted to out-of-frame rearrangements, and those results were checked against IGoR. Hypergeometric tests were used in a later analysis to score TCR-TCR, TCR-HLA and TCR-CMV co-occurrence, with a repertoire-size bias correction applied to the TCR pairs. A later analysis estimated false discovery rates by permuting HLA or CMV assignments 20 times. A later analysis grouped co-occurring TCRs with DBSCAN, adding TCRdist sequence similarity when clustering within HLA-allele-positive subsets. Co-occurrence clustering excluded repertoires with fewer than 30,000 or more than 120,000 public chains, plus five with anomalous nucleotide sharing. The table comes from immuneACCESS by way of TCRdb, which keeps in-frame sequences with V and J called. Part of the clones is missing from these tables; in studies checked, under half for an unresolved V gene and the rest for unknown reasons. V, J and clone size are those of that table, while D and trimming were read from the DNA. In this sample the table shows around 160,000 clones, around 72% of which occur a single time. Less than 1.5% of the sample goes to the ten largest clones.

Material: PBMCs. The clonotype comes from a man between 45 and 60 years old in good health and CMV-seronegative. The chain links TRBV2 with TRBJ1-1, with TRBD1 matching 7 junction bases. The CDR3 reads CASEVLRQGSAEAFF. The DNA sequence is given as TGTGCCAGCGAAGTACTAAGACAGGGATCGGCTGAAGCTTTCTTT.